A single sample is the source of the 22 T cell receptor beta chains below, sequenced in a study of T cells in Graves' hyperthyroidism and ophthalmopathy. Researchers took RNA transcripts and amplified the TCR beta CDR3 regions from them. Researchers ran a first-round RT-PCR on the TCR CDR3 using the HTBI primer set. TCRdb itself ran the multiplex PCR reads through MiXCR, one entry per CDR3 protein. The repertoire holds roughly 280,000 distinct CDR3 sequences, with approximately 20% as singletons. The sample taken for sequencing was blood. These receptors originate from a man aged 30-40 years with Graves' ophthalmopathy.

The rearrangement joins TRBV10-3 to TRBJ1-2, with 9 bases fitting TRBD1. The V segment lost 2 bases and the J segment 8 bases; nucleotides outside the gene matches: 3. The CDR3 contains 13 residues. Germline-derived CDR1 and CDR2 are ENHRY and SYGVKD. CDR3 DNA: TGTGCCATCAGTGAGATGGACAGGGGCGGCTACACCTTC. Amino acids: CAISEMDRGGYTF.

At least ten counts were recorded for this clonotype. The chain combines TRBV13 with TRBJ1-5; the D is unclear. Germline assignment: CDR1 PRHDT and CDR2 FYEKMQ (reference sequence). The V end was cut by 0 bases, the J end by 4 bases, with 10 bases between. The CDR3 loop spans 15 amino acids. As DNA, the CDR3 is TGTGCCAGCAGCTTAGGGGGAGGAGGGAATCAGCCCCAGCATTTT. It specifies CASSLGGGGNQPQHF. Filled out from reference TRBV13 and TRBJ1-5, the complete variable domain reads AAGVIQSPRHLIKEKRETATLKCYPIPRHDTVYWYQQGPGQDPQFLISFYEKMQSDKGSIPDRFSAQQFSDYHSELNMSSLELGDSALYFCASSLGGGGNQPQHFGDGTRLSIL.

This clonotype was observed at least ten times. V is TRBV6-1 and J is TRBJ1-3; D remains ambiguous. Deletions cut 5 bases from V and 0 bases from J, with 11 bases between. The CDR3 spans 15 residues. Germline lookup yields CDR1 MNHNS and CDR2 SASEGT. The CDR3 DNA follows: TGTGCCAGCAGTCCACTCATCAGCTCTGGAAACACCATATATTTT. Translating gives CASSPLISSGNTIYF.

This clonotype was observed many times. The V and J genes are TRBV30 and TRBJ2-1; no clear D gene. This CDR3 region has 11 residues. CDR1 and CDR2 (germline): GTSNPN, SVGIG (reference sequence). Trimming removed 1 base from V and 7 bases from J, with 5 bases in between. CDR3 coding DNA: TGTGCCTGGAGTGAGGGTAATGAGCAGTTCTTC. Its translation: CAWSEGNEQFF.

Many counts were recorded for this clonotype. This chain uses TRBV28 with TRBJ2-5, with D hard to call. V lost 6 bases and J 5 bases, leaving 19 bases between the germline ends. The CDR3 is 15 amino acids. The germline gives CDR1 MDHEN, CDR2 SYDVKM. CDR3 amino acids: CASRASRGSRETQYF. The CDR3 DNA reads TGTGCCAGCAGAGCCAGCCGAGGCAGTCGGGAGACCCAGTACTTC.

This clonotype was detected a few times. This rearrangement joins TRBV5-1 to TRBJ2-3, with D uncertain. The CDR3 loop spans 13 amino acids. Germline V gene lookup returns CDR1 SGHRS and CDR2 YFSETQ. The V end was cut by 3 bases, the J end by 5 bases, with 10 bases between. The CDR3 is CASSYLDVDTQYF. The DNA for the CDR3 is TGCGCCAGCAGCTACCTTGATGTAGATACGCAGTATTTT.

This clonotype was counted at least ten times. CDR3 amino acids: CASSLTAGNEKLFF. DNA for the CDR3: TGCGCCAGCAGCCTTACCGCAGGGAACGAAAAACTGTTTTTT. This chain uses TRBV5-1 with TRBJ1-4, with a weak D call TRBD1 (5 bases). The CDR3 covers 14 residues. The V and J ends lost 4 bases and 8 bases respectively, with 15 bases between them. Germline lookup yields CDR1 SGHRS and CDR2 YFSETQ.

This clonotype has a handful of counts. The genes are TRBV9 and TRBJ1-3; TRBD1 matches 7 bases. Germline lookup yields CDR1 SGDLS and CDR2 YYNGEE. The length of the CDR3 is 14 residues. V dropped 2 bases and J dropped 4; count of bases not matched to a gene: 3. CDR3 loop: CASSVTGAGNTIYF. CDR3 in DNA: TGTGCCAGCAGCGTCACAGGGGCCGGAAACACCATATATTTT.

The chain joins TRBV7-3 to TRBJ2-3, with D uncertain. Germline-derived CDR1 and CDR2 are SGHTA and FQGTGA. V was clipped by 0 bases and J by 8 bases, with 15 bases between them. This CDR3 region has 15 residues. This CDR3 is CASSLTPLLGVTQYF. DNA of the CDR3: TGTGCCAGCAGCTTAACGCCTCTGCTAGGTGTTACGCAGTATTTT. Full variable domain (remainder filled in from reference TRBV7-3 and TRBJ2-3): GAGVSQTPSNKVTEKGKYVELRCDPISGHTALYWYRQSLGQGPEFLIYFQGTGAADDSGLPNDRFFAVRPEGSVSTLKIQRTERGDSAVYLCASSLTPLLGVTQYFGPGTRLTVL.

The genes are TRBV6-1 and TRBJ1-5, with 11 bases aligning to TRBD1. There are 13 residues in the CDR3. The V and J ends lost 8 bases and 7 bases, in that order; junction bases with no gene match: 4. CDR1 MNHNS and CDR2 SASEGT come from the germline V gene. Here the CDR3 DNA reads TGTGCCAGCGGAGGGACAGGGGGACAGCCCCAGCATTTT. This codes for CASGGTGGQPQHF.

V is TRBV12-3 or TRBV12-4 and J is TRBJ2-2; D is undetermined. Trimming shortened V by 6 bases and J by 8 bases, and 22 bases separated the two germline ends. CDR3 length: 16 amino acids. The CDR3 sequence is CASSSTLVANRGELFF. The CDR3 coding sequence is TGTGCCAGCAGCTCCACTCTGGTTGCCAATCGGGGGGAGCTGTTTTTT.

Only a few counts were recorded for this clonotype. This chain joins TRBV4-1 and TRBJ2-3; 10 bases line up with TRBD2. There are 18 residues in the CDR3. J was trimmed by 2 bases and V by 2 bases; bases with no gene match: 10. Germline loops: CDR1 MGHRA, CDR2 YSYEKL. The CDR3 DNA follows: TGCGCCAGCAGCCAACTGCCCGGACTAGCGGTTACCACAGATACGCAGTATTTT. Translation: CASSQLPGLAVTTDTQYF.

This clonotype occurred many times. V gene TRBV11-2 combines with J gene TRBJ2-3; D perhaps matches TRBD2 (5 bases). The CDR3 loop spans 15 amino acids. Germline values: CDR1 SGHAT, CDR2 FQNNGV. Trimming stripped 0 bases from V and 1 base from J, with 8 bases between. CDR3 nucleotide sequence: TGTGCCAGCAGCTTAGAGGGAGACCGCACAGATACGCAGTATTTT. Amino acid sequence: CASSLEGDRTDTQYF. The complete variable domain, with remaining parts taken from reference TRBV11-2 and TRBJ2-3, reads EAGVAQSPRYKIIEKRQSVAFWCNPISGHATLYWYQQILGQGPKLLIQFQNNGVVDDSQLPKDRFSAERLKGVDSTLKIQPAKLEDSAVYLCASSLEGDRTDTQYFGPGTRLTVL.

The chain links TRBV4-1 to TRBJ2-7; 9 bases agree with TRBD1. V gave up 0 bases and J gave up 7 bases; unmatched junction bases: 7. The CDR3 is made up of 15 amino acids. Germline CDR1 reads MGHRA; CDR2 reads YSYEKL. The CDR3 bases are TGCGCCAGCAGCCAAGATAACAGGGGGCTCGGTGAGCAGTACTTC. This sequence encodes CASSQDNRGLGEQYF.

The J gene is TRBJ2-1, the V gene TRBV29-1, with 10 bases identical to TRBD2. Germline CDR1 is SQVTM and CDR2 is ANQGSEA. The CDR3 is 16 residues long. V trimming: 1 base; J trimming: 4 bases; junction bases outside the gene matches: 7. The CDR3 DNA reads TGCAGCGTTGAAGGGCTAGCGGGAGTAGGTTACAATGAGCAGTTCTTC. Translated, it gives CSVEGLAGVGYNEQFF.

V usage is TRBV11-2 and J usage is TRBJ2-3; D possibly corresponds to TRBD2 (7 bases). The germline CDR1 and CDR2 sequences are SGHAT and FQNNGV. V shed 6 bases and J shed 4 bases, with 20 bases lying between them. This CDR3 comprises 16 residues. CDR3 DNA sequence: TGTGCCAGCAGAACGAGGGGGGAGGGATCCGCAGATACGCAGTATTTT. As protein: CASRTRGEGSADTQYF. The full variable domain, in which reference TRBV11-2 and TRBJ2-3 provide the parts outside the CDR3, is EAGVAQSPRYKIIEKRQSVAFWCNPISGHATLYWYQQILGQGPKLLIQFQNNGVVDDSQLPKDRFSAERLKGVDSTLKIQPAKLEDSAVYLCASRTRGEGSADTQYFGPGTRLTVL.

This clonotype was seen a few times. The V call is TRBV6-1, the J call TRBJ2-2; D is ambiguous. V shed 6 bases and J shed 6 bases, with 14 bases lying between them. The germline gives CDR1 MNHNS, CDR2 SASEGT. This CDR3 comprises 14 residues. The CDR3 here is CASRPEELAGELFF. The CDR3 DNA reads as TGTGCCAGCAGACCCGAGGAGTTGGCCGGGGAGCTGTTTTTT.

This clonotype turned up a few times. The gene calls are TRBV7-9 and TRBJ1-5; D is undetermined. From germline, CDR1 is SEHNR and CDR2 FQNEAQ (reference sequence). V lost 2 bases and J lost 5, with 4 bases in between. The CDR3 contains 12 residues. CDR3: CASSLLDQPQHF. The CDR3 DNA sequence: TGTGCCAGCAGCTTACTCGATCAGCCCCAGCATTTT.

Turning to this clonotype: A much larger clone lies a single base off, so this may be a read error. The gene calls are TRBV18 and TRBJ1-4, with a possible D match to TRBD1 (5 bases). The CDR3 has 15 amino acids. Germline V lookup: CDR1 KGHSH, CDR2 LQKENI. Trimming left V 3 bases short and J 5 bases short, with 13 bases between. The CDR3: CASSPAGLENEKLFF. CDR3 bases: TGTGCCAGCTCACCCGCAGGGCTCGAAAATGAAAAACTGTTTTTT. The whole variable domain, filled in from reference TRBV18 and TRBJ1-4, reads NAGVMQNPRHLVRRRGQEARLRCSPMKGHSHVYWYRQLPEEGLKFMVYLQKENIIDESGMPKERFSAEFPKEGPSILRIQQVVRGDSAAYFCASSPAGLENEKLFFGSGTQLSVL.

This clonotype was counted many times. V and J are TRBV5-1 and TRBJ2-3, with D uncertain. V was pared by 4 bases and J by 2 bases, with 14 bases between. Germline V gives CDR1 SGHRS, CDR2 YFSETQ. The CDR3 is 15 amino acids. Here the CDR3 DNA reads TGCGCCAGCAGCGTGGAACAACCGTTCACAGATACGCAGTATTTT. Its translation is CASSVEQPFTDTQYF.

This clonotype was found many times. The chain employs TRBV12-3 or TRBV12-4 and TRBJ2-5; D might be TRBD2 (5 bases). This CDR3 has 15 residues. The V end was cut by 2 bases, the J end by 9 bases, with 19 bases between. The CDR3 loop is CASSLHRTPKGPQYF. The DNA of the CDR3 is TGTGCCAGCAGTTTACATCGGACTCCTAAGGGTCCCCAGTACTTC.

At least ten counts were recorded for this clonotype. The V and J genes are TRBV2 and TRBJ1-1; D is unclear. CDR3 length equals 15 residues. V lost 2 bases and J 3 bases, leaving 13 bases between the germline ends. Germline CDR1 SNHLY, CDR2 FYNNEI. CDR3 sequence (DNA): TGTGCCAGCAGTGAATCCCCCCACCCGGACACTGAAGCTTTCTTT. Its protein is CASSESPHPDTEAFF.